Listed below are T cell receptor beta chains from one sample, sequenced in a study of T cells in Graves' hyperthyroidism and ophthalmopathy. A single record per CDR3 protein comes from TCRdb applying MiXCR to the multiplex PCR reads. Seen here are 450,000 to 700,000 distinct CDR3 sequences, approximately 44% observed once, and the top ten hold around 8%. Sequenced material: peripheral blood or thyroid tissue (not recorded which). These receptors all come from a woman aged 18 to 35 with Graves' hyperthyroidism. Both conserved end residues are part of each CDR3. A D gene is named only where the DNA matches it firmly. Rows give clone size only sometimes, using once, few, many, or a class for an expanded clone.

-	-	TRBV7-9	TRBJ2-5	CASSPGTDQPQYF	TGTGCCAGCAGCCCAGGGACCGATCAGCCCCAGTACTTC
many	-	TRBV7-9	TRBJ2-2	CASRPNNGELFF	TGTGCCAGCAGACCTAATAACGGGGAGCTGTTTTTT
many	TRBD1	TRBV9	TRBJ1-6	CASSLTGGRSYNSPLHF	TGTGCCAGCAGTTTAACAGGGGGCAGATCCTATAATTCACCCCTCCACTTT
many	TRBD2	TRBV5-1	TRBJ2-2	CASSLVVTSGTGELFF	TGCGCCAGCAGCTTGGTAGTGACTAGCGGCACCGGGGAGCTGTTTTTT
-	TRBD2	TRBV19	TRBJ2-1	CASSTTSGRLSYNEQFF	TGTGCCAGTAGTACAACTAGCGGGAGGCTCTCCTACAATGAGCAGTTCTTC
-	-	TRBV10-1	TRBJ2-3	CASSVTGVATDTQYF	TGCGCCAGCAGTGTGACGGGAGTCGCGACAGATACGCAGTATTTT
few	-	TRBV7-8	TRBJ2-1	CASSLRLDYNEQFF	TGTGCCAGCAGCTTAAGGTTGGATTACAATGAGCAGTTCTTC
-	TRBD1	TRBV2	TRBJ2-5	CASGTERDETQYF	TGTGCCAGCGGGACAGAGAGGGATGAGACCCAGTACTTC
many	-	TRBV10-3	TRBJ2-2	CAISGPSGGANTGELFF	TGTGCCATCAGTGGTCCCTCGGGCGGGGCGAACACCGGGGAGCTGTTTTTT
many	TRBD1	TRBV29-1	TRBJ1-1	CSEQLRQGLAFF	TGCAGCGAGCAGCTGCGACAGGGGCTAGCTTTCTTT
-	TRBD2	TRBV27	TRBJ2-2	CASSVPGLAGGPSTGELFF	TGTGCCAGCAGCGTACCGGGACTAGCGGGAGGGCCAAGCACCGGGGAGCTGTTTTTT
-	-	TRBV20-1	TRBJ2-5	CSANGLSETQYF	TGCAGTGCGAACGGGCTGAGCGAGACCCAGTACTTC
few	-	TRBV12-3/TRBV12-4	TRBJ2-1	CASSEVRAERADEQFF	TGTGCCAGCAGTGAAGTTAGGGCCGAAAGGGCAGATGAGCAGTTCTTC
many	-	TRBV7-3	TRBJ2-7	CASSLTYSYEQYF	TGTGCCAGCAGCTTAACCTACTCCTACGAGCAGTACTTC
many	-	TRBV5-8	TRBJ2-5	CASSREGDATQYF	TGTGCCAGCAGCCGCGAGGGTGATGCGACCCAGTACTTC
many	-	TRBV20-1	TRBJ1-4	CSARDIPGATNEKLFF	TGCAGTGCTAGAGATATTCCAGGTGCAACTAATGAAAAACTGTTTTTT
-	-	TRBV2	TRBJ1-4	CASSQSSYNEKLFF	TGTGCCAGCAGTCAGAGCTCCTATAATGAAAAACTGTTTTTT
-	-	TRBV2	TRBJ1-5	CASEAGGRNEHF	TGTGCCAGTGAGGCGGGAGGGCGGAATGAGCATTTT
many	-	TRBV7-9	TRBJ1-6	CASSARGPLHF	TGTGCCAGCAGCGCTCGTGGTCCCCTCCACTTT
many	TRBD1	TRBV19	TRBJ1-1	CASSIVGTGRIGEAFF	TGTGCCAGTAGTATAGTTGGGACAGGGCGTATCGGTGAAGCTTTCTTT
many	TRBD1	TRBV25-1	TRBJ1-4	CASGQQGRNEKLFF	TGTGCCAGCGGTCAACAGGGGCGGAATGAAAAACTGTTTTTT
once	TRBD1	TRBV29-1	TRBJ1-3	CSPDRGAGNTIYF	TGCAGCCCAGACAGGGGCGCAGGAAACACCATATATTTT
-	-	TRBV5-1	TRBJ1-2	CASSSWGSPLDGYTF	TGCGCCAGCAGCTCCTGGGGCAGTCCCTTAGACGGCTACACCTTC
-	TRBD1	TRBV29-1	TRBJ2-7	CSGDRDGNEQYF	TGCAGCGGAGACAGGGATGGCAATGAGCAGTACTTC
-	-	TRBV29-1	TRBJ1-5	CSSHILMQPQHF	TGCAGCTCTCACATCTTAATGCAGCCCCAGCATTTT
many	-	TRBV29-1	TRBJ2-7	CSDDHIYEQYF	TGCAGCGACGACCATATCTACGAGCAGTACTTC
many	-	TRBV6-5	TRBJ1-1	CASSYSGQLNTEAFF	TGTGCCAGCAGTTACTCGGGACAATTGAACACTGAAGCTTTCTTT
many	-	TRBV29-1	TRBJ2-2	CSVSTGELFF	TGCAGCGTTTCCACCGGGGAGCTGTTTTTT
many	TRBD2	TRBV5-6	TRBJ2-7	CASSVELAASYEQYF	TGTGCCAGCAGCGTGGAACTAGCGGCCTCCTACGAGCAGTACTTC
-	TRBD1	TRBV7-4	TRBJ1-2	CASSSGGLGYTF	TGTGCCAGCAGCTCAGGGGGGCTTGGCTACACCTTC
many	-	TRBV29-1	TRBJ2-7	CSVEDGSRSYEQYF	TGCAGCGTTGAAGATGGGTCCCGCTCCTACGAGCAGTACTTC
-	TRBD2	TRBV4-1	TRBJ2-7	CASSQDPGLAGGNEQYF	TGCGCCAGCAGCCAAGACCCGGGACTAGCGGGAGGAAACGAGCAGTACTTC
few	TRBD2	TRBV6-1	TRBJ2-2	CASRGLAGADGELFF	TGTGCCAGCAGGGGACTAGCGGGAGCAGACGGGGAGCTGTTTTTT